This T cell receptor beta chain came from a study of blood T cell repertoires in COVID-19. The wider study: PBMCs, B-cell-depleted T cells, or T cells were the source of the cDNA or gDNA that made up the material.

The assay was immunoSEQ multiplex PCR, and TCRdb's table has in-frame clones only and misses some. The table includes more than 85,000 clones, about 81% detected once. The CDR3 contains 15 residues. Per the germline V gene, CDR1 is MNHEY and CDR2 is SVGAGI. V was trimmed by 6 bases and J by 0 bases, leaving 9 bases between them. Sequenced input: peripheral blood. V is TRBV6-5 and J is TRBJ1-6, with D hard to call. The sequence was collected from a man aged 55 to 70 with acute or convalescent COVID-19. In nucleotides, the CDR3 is TGTGCCAGCAGCCGTAAGAGCTCCTATAATTCACCCCTCCACTTT. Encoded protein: CASSRKSSYNSPLHF.